The T cell receptor (beta chain) described here comes from a study of blood T cell repertoires in COVID-19. As for the study in general: Samples came from the United States, Italy and Spain, spanning acute and convalescent COVID-19. PBMCs, B-cell-depleted T cells, or T cells were the source of the cDNA or gDNA that made up the material.

The CDR3 totals 13 residues. Original data processing: For nucleated cells, counts were estimated from reference gene primer amplification. TCRdb keeps only in-frame clones here, not all; method: immunoSEQ multiplex PCR. V and J calls and clone size follow that table, whereas D and trimming were derived from the DNA. The sample has 200,000 to 250,000 clones; 80% are singletons. This sequence originates from a woman aged 65 to 85 with acute or convalescent COVID-19. This rearrangement joins TRBV21-1 to TRBJ2-1; the table names TRBD1, a call not compared with the DNA. TRBV21-1 is labeled a pseudogene. The sequencing sample was made of peripheral blood. CDR3 protein: CASSTRPGDEQFF. The CDR3 bases are TGTGCCAGCAGCACCCGACCAGGGGATGAGCAGTTCTTC.